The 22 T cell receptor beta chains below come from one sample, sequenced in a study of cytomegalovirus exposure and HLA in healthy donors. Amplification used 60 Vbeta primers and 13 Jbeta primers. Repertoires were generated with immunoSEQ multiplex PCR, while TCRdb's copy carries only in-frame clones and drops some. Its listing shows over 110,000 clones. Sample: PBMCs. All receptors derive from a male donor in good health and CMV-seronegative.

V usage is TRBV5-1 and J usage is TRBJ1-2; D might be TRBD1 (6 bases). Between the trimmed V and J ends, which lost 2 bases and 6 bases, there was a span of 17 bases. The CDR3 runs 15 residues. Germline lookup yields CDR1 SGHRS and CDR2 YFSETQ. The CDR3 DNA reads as TGCGCCAGCAGCTTAAAACAGGGTGTGGGGAATGGCTACACCTTC. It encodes CASSLKQGVGNGYTF.

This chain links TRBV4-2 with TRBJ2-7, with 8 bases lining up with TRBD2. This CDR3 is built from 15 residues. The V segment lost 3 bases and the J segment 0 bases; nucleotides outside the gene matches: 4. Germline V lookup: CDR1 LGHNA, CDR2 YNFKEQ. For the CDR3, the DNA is TGTGCCAGCAGCCACCCAACTAGCGGCTCCTACGAGCAGTACTTC. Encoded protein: CASSHPTSGSYEQYF.

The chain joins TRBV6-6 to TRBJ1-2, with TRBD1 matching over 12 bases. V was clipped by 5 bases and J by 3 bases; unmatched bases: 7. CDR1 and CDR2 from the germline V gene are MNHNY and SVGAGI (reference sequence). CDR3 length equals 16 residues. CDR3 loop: CASSRGTGGVDYGYTF. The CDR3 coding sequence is TGTGCCAGCAGTCGGGGGACAGGGGGCGTGGACTATGGCTACACCTTC.

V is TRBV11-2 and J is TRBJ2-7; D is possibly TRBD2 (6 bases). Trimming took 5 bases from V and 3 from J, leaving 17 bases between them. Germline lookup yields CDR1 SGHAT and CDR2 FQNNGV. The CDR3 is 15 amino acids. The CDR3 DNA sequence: TGTGCCAGCAGCCTAGGGCCGGGAGACTACTACGAGCAGTACTTC. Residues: CASSLGPGDYYEQYF.

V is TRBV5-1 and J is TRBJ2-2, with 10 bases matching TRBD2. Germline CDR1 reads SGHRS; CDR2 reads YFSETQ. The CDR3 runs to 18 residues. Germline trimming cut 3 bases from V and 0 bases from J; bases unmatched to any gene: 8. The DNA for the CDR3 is TGCGCCAGCAGCTCGAAGCGGGGGGGGTACGCGAACACCGGGGAGCTGTTTTTT. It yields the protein CASSSKRGGYANTGELFF.

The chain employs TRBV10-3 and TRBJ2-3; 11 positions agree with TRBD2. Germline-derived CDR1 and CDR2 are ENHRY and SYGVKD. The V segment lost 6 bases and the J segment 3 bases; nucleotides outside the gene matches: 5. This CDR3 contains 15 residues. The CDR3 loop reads CAISLGTSGTDTQYF. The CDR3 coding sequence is TGTGCCATCAGCTTAGGGACTAGCGGTACAGATACGCAGTATTTT.

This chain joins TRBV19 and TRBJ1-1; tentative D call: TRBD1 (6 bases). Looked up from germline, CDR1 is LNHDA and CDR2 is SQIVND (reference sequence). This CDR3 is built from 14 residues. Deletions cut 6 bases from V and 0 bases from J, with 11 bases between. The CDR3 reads CASRGGTLNTEAFF. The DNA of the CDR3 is TGTGCCAGTAGGGGTGGGACATTGAACACTGAAGCTTTCTTT.

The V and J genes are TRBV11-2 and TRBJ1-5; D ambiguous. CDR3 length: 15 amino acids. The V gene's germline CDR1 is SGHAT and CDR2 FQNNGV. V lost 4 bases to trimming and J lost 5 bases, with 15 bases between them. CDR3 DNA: TGTGCCAGCAGCTCCCGACCAACCGGGGATCAGCCCCAGCATTTT. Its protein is CASSSRPTGDQPQHF.

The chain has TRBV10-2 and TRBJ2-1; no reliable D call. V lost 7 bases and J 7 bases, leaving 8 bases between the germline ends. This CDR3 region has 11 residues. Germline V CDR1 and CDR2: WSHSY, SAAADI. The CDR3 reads CASTARNEQFF. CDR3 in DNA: TGCGCCAGCACCGCTAGGAATGAGCAGTTCTTC.

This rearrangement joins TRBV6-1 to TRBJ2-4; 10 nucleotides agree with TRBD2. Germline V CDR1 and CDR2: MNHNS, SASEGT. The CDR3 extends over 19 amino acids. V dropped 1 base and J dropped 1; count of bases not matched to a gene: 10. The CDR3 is CASSEGGASGSGAKNIQYF. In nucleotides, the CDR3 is TGTGCCAGCAGTGAAGGGGGGGCTAGCGGGAGCGGGGCCAAAAACATTCAGTACTTC.

The CDR3 DNA follows: TGTGCCAGCAGCGTAACAGGGAACACTGAAGCTTTCTTT. It codes for CASSVTGNTEAFF. This chain uses TRBV9 with TRBJ1-1; D might be TRBD1 (5 bases). The V gene's germline CDR1 is SGDLS and CDR2 YYNGEE. Deletions cut 1 base from V and 1 base from J, with 5 bases between. The CDR3 spans 13 residues.

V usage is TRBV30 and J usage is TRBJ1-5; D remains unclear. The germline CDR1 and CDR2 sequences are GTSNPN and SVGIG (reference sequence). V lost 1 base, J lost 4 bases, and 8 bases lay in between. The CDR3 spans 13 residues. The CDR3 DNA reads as TGTGCCTGGAGTGCTCACCTAAATCAGCCCCAGCATTTT. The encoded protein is CAWSAHLNQPQHF. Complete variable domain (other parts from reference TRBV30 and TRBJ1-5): SQTIHQWPATLVQPVGSPLSLECTVEGTSNPNLYWYRQAAGRGLQLLFYSVGIGQISSEVPQNLSASRPQDRQFILSSKKLLLSDSGFYLCAWSAHLNQPQHFGDGTRLSIL.

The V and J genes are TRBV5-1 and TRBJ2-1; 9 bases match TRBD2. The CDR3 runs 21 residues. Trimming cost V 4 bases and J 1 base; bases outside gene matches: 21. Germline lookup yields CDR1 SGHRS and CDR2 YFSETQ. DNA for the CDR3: TGCGCCAGCAGCATCTCTAGCGGGGACAACACCTTTAAATTTTCCTACAATGAGCAGTTCTTC. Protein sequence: CASSISSGDNTFKFSYNEQFF.

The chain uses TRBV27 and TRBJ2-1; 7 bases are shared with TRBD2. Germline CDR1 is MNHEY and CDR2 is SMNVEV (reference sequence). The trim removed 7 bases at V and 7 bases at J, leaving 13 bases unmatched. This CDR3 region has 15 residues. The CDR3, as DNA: TGTGCCAGCACCTCCAGAGGGTCGGGGGGTAATGAGCAGTTCTTC. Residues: CASTSRGSGGNEQFF.

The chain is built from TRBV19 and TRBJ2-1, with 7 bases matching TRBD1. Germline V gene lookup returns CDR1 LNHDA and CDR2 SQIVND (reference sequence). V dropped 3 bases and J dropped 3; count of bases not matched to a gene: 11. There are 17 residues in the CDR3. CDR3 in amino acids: CASSISVKGANYNEQFF. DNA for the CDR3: TGTGCCAGTAGTATTAGTGTAAAGGGGGCGAACTACAATGAGCAGTTCTTC.

The CDR3, as DNA: TGTGCCAGCAGTGGGCTAGCGGAGACCCAGTACTTC. This gives the protein CASSGLAETQYF. The V and J genes are TRBV9 and TRBJ2-5; D is possibly TRBD2 (6 bases). CDR3 length equals 12 residues. The germline V and J ends were trimmed by 5 bases and 5 bases, with 10 bases remaining between them. Germline V gene lookup returns CDR1 SGDLS and CDR2 YYNGEE.

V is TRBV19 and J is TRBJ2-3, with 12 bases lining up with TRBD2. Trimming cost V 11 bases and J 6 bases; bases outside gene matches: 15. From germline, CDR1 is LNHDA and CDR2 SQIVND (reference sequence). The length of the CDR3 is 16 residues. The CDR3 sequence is CARLPASGRAVDTQYF. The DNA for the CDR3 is TGTGCCCGACTCCCTGCTAGCGGGAGGGCCGTGGATACGCAGTATTTT.

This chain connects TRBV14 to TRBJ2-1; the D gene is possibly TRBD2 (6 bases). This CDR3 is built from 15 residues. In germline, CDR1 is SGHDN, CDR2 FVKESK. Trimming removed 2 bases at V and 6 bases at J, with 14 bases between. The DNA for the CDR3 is TGTGCCAGCAGCCAACAGCCGGGACTCATCAATGAGCAGTTCTTC. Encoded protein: CASSQQPGLINEQFF.

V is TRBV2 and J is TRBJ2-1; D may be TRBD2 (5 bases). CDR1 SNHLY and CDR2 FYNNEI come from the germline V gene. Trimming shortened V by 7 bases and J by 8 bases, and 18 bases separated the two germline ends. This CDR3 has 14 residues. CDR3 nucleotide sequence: TGTGCCAGCACCCTAGGCGGGTCCCGCGATGAGCAGTTCTTC. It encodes CASTLGGSRDEQFF.

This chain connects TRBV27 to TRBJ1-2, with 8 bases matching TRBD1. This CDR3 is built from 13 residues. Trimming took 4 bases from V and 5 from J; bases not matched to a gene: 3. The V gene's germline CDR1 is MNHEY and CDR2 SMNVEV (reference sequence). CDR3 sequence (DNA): TGTGCCAGCAGTTCAGGGGGCGGGTATGGCTACACCTTC. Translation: CASSSGGGYGYTF.

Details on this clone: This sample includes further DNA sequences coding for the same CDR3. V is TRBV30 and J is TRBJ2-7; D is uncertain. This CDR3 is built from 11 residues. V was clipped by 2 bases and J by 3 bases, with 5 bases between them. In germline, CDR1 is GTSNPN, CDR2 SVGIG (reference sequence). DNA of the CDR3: TGTGCCTGGAGTTACAGCTACGAGCAGTACTTC. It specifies CAWSYSYEQYF.

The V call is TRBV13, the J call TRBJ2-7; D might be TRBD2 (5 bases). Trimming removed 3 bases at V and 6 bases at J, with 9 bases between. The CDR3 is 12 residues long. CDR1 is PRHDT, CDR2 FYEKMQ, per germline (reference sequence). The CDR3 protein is CASSFEGTEQYF. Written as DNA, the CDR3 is TGTGCCAGCAGCTTCGAGGGAACCGAGCAGTACTTC.